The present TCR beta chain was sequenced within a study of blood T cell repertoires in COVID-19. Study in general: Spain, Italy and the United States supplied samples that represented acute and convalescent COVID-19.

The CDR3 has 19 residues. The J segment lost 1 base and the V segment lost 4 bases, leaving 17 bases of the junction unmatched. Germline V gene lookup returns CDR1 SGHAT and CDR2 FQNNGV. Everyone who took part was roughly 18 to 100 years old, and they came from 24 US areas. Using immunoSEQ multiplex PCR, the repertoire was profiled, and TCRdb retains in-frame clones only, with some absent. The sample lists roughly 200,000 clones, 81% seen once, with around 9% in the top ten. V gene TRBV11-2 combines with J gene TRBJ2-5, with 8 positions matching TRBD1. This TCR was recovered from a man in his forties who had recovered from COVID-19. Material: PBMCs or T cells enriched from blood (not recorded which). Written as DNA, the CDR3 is TGTGCCAGCAGCTCGGGACAGGTAATGGGAAGCGGTATCCAAGAGACCCAGTACTTC. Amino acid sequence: CASSSGQVMGSGIQETQYF.